The 28 T cell receptor beta chains below all came from one sample that was sequenced in a study of molecular identifiers for immune sequencing clone quantification. One entry per CDR3 protein, called by TCRdb with MiXCR from the PCR reads. The data contain 9,500 to 15,000 distinct CDR3 sequences, 18% of them singletons. What was sequenced was naive CD8+ T cells from blood, with Jurkat cell RNA spiked in. The subset is: FACS-sorted CD8+CD4-CCR7+CD45RA+ naive T cells. Source of these receptors: a human donor in good health. Some libraries in this study had Jurkat cell RNA spiked in.

This clonotype was seen only a few times. One base away lies a much larger clone, so this may be a sequencing read error. The chain is built from TRBV5-6 and TRBJ1-5; D remains ambiguous. Trimming left V 0 bases short and J 9 bases short, with 7 bases between. This CDR3 has 12 amino acids. Germline values: CDR1 SGHDT, CDR2 YYEEEE. This CDR3 reads CASSLVGRPQHF. The CDR3 nucleotides are TGTGCCAGCAGCTTGGTGGGTCGGCCCCAGCATTTT.

This clonotype showed up many times. DNA of the CDR3: TGTGCCAGCAGTTCCCTCTTGCTCGCGGGGAGGGCCCAGTACTTC. It is translated as CASSSLLLAGRAQYF. V usage is TRBV28 and J usage is TRBJ2-5; 7 nucleotides agree with TRBD2. With V trimmed by 4 bases and J by 9 bases, 14 bases remained unmatched. This CDR3 comprises 15 residues. Germline V gene lookup returns CDR1 MDHEN and CDR2 SYDVKM.

Of note for this clonotype: A much larger clone differs by one base, so this may be a read error. V and J are TRBV28 and TRBJ2-1, with D possibly TRBD2 on 6 matching bases. CDR3 length equals 11 residues. Looked up from germline, CDR1 is MDHEN and CDR2 is SYDVKM. The CDR3 loop reads CASSFDSRGDF. In DNA form, the CDR3 reads TGTGCCAGCAGTTTTGACTCCCGCGGGGACTTC. Full variable domain (outside the CDR3, taken from reference TRBV28 and TRBJ2-1): DVKVTQSSRYLVKRTGEKVFLECVQDMDHENMFWYRQDPGLGLRLIYFSYDVKMKEKGDIPEGYSVSREKKERFSLILESASTNQTSMYLCASSFDSRGDFGPGTRLTVL.

This clonotype showed up many times. The V call is TRBV27, the J call TRBJ2-1, with 9 bases that match TRBD2. Germline loops: CDR1 MNHEY, CDR2 SMNVEV (reference sequence). Trimming removed 3 bases from V and 4 bases from J; junction bases left unmatched: 7. The CDR3 contains 16 residues. The CDR3 DNA sequence: TGTGCCAGCAGTTTTGGGCGGGAGGGCCCTTACAATGAGCAGTTCTTC. Translating it yields CASSFGREGPYNEQFF.

This clonotype is medium-sized (0.01 to 0.1%) by share. The chain links TRBV4-3 to TRBJ2-7; 7 bases are shared with TRBD1. V shed 3 bases, J shed 1 base, and the junction held 12 bases outside the gene matches. The V gene's germline CDR1 is LGHNA and CDR2 YSLEER. The CDR3 runs 17 residues. CDR3 residues: CASSQGHEGARSYEQYF. In nucleotides, the CDR3 is TGCGCCAGCAGCCAGGGGCACGAGGGGGCTAGATCCTACGAGCAGTACTTC.

By sample share, this clonotype is medium-sized. The V call is TRBV6-2 or TRBV6-3, the J call TRBJ2-2; 7 bases are shared with TRBD1. Germline V gives CDR1 MNHEY, CDR2 SVGEGT. The CDR3 consists of 16 residues. V shed 5 bases and J 0 bases; nucleotides not matched to a gene: 6. The CDR3 nucleotides read TGTGCCAGCAGTCCACAGGGGTTCGCGAACACCGGGGAGCTGTTTTTT. Protein product: CASSPQGFANTGELFF.

As concerns this clonotype: An end of the junction does not agree with germline; a read error may underlie this. This sequence joins TRBV4-1 and TRBJ2-1; D unresolved. The CDR3 is 11 amino acids. From germline, CDR1 is MGHRA and CDR2 YSYEKL. CDR3 DNA sequence: TGCGTCAGCAGCCTACAAACTGAGCAGTTCTTC. Translated: CVSSLQTEQFF.

This clonotype is medium-sized in the sample. This rearrangement joins TRBV27 to TRBJ2-3, with D tentatively TRBD1 or TRBD2 (5 bases each). V was shortened by 5 bases and J by 3 bases, with 15 bases between the two germline ends. Germline CDR1 reads MNHEY; CDR2 reads SMNVEV (reference sequence). The CDR3 runs 15 residues. DNA of the CDR3: TGTGCCAGCAGTCCATGGGGGTTCCCTACAGATACGCAGTATTTT. Protein sequence: CASSPWGFPTDTQYF.

This clonotype was counted at least ten times. J is TRBJ2-7 and V is TRBV11-3; D is unresolved. The CDR3 has 17 amino acids. Germline V gene sequence: CDR1 SGHNT, CDR2 YENEEA. V was cut by 5 bases and J by 1 base, with 21 bases left in between. In nucleotides, the CDR3 is TGTGCCAGCAGCCCCATCCTAAGGGAAGGTACTTCCTACGAGCAGTACTTC. It specifies CASSPILREGTSYEQYF.

This clonotype was seen repeatedly, ten times or more. This rearrangement joins TRBV12-5 to TRBJ2-3; D is perhaps TRBD1 (6 bases). Per germline, CDR1 LGHNT and CDR2 FRNRAP. V gave up 7 bases and J gave up 2 bases, with 10 bases separating them. The CDR3 consists of 13 residues. The CDR3 DNA is TGTGCTAGTGAACAGGGTATCACAGATACGCAGTATTTT. Its translation is CASEQGITDTQYF.

This clonotype was detected many times. The chain has TRBV20-1 and TRBJ2-7; tentative D call: TRBD1 (5 bases). The CDR3 has 15 residues. Germline V gene sequence: CDR1 DFQATT, CDR2 SNEGSKA (reference sequence). Deletions cut 4 bases from V and 2 bases from J, with 18 bases between. CDR3 residues: CSATLVGQATYEQYF. CDR3 in DNA: TGCAGTGCTACCCTCGTGGGGCAGGCAACCTACGAGCAGTACTTC.

On this clonotype itself: A read error is possible here, since a much larger clone lies one base away. This chain connects TRBV7-9 to TRBJ1-6; D is undetermined. The CDR3 sequence is 16 residues long. Germline V gives CDR1 SEHNR, CDR2 FQNEAQ (reference sequence). The CDR3 loop is CTSSSRRDSYNSPLHF. For the CDR3, the DNA is TGTACCAGCAGCTCGCGGAGGGACTCCTATAATTCACCCCTCCACTTT.

By sample fraction, this clonotype is medium-sized. The rearrangement joins TRBV6-6 to TRBJ1-2; 9 bases map to TRBD1. Germline assignment: CDR1 MNHNY and CDR2 SVGAGI (reference sequence). The J segment lost 3 bases and the V segment lost 0 bases, leaving 5 bases of the junction unmatched. This CDR3 is built from 16 residues. The CDR3 sequence: CASSYSGTGIDYGYTF. CDR3 DNA: TGTGCCAGCAGTTACTCCGGGACAGGGATCGACTATGGCTACACCTTC.

This clonotype was counted many times. The V call is TRBV19, the J call TRBJ2-2, with D hard to call. Trimming removed 3 bases at V and 6 bases at J, with 5 bases between. The CDR3 has 12 amino acids. Germline values: CDR1 LNHDA, CDR2 SQIVND (reference sequence). DNA of the CDR3: TGTGCCAGTAGTATTTCGGCCGGGGAGCTGTTTTTT. Protein product: CASSISAGELFF.

This clonotype showed up just a few times. The rearrangement links TRBV2 to TRBJ2-3, with 7 nucleotides matching TRBD1. There are 14 residues in the CDR3. CDR1 and CDR2 from the germline V gene are SNHLY and FYNNEI. V lost 3 bases to trimming and J lost 2 bases; unmatched junction nucleotides: 2. This CDR3 reads CASSDGTATDTQYF. CDR3 in DNA: TGTGCCAGCAGTGATGGGACAGCCACAGATACGCAGTATTTT.

Comments on this clonotype: This may arise from a read error, as a much more abundant clone is one base away. CDR3 loop: CAGSSPLDQSGANVLTF. Here the CDR3 DNA reads TGTGCCGGCAGCTCCCCGCTGGACCAGTCTGGGGCCAACGTCCTGACTTTC. This chain joins TRBV11-2 and TRBJ2-6; D not certain. CDR3 size: 17 residues. Germline CDR1 SGHAT, CDR2 FQNNGV.

This clonotype has more than one count but fewer than ten. The germline gene is not matched at one end of the junction; a read error may be the cause. V and J are TRBV7-9 and TRBJ2-3; 12 bases agree with TRBD2. The germline V gene encodes CDR1 SEHNR and CDR2 FQNEAQ (reference sequence). The CDR3 length is 17 residues. CDR3 residues: CASSPRLAGDVRDTRYF. CDR3 nucleotides: TGTGCCAGCAGCCCGAGACTAGCGGGAGATGTAAGGGATACGCGGTATTTT.

There are many counts of this clonotype. The rearrangement links TRBV7-9 to TRBJ2-5; D not resolved. V lost 0 bases to trimming and J lost 5 bases, with 4 bases between them. This CDR3 has 12 residues. The germline CDR1 and CDR2 sequences are SEHNR and FQNEAQ (reference sequence). CDR3 nucleotides: TGTGCCAGCAGCTTAGCGCTGGAGACCCAGTACTTC. Translated: CASSLALETQYF.

The V and J genes are TRBV7-6 and TRBJ2-5; D call uncertain. Trimming removed 5 bases at V and 5 bases at J, with 15 bases between. CDR1 is SGHVS and CDR2 is FNYEAQ in the germline V gene. This CDR3 contains 14 residues. CDR3 DNA: TGTGCCAGCAGCCCGAGCTTGAGGCCGGAGACCCAGTACTTC. Its protein product is CASSPSLRPETQYF.

This clonotype was detected ten times or more. The chain is built from TRBV27 and TRBJ2-7, with 11 bases fitting TRBD1. The CDR3 has 19 residues. Per germline, CDR1 MNHEY and CDR2 SMNVEV (reference sequence). Germline trimming cut 4 bases from V and 0 bases from J; bases unmatched to any gene: 14. The DNA of the CDR3 is TGTGCCAGCAGTTCTCTCCTAACACCCGGGACAGGGGGCTCCTACGAGCAGTACTTC. Translation gives CASSSLLTPGTGGSYEQYF.

This clonotype was counted many times. The chain recombines TRBV5-1 with TRBJ2-1; D could derive from TRBD1 or TRBD2 (5 bases each). Germline V CDR1 and CDR2: SGHRS, YFSETQ. This CDR3 has 15 residues. Trimming cost V 0 bases and J 8 bases, with 15 bases left between them. The CDR3 coding sequence is TGCGCCAGCAGCTTGGCCCGGGGCCCCCGCGATGAGCAGTTCTTC. It encodes CASSLARGPRDEQFF.

In its sample, this clonotype ranks as medium-sized. This chain joins TRBV4-1 and TRBJ2-7; 10 bases are shared with TRBD1. Germline V gives CDR1 MGHRA, CDR2 YSYEKL. The CDR3 runs to 15 residues. V shed 1 base and J 1 base; nucleotides not matched to a gene: 1. For the CDR3, the DNA is TGCGCCAGCAGCCAAGCGGACAGGGGGTCCTACGAGCAGTACTTC. Translated, it gives CASSQADRGSYEQYF.

This clonotype is labeled medium-sized. The chain combines TRBV27 with TRBJ2-7; D remains unclear. V lost 3 bases, J lost 3 bases, and 9 bases lay in between. The CDR3 has 13 amino acids. Germline V gene lookup returns CDR1 MNHEY and CDR2 SMNVEV (reference sequence). CDR3 nucleotide sequence: TGTGCCAGCAGTTTGGGTAGGGACTACGAGCAGTACTTC. It codes for CASSLGRDYEQYF.

By proportion, this clonotype is medium-sized (0.01 to 0.1%). The chain links TRBV7-9 to TRBJ2-7, with D possibly being TRBD1 (6 bases). The CDR3 is 14 residues long. Trimming took 5 bases from V and 5 from J, leaving 16 bases between them. Germline assignment: CDR1 SEHNR and CDR2 FQNEAQ (reference sequence). For the CDR3, the DNA is TGTGCCAGCAGCGTACCCTGGGGGCGCCACGAGCAGTACTTC. Translated, it gives CASSVPWGRHEQYF.

With respect to this clonotype: Just one base apart from a much larger clone, this may be a read error. V is TRBV19 and J is TRBJ2-7, with D tentatively TRBD1 (6 bases). V dropped 4 bases and J dropped 5 bases, with 12 bases sitting between them. CDR3 length: 13 amino acids. CDR1 LNHDA and CDR2 SQIVND come from the germline V gene (reference sequence). The CDR3 nucleotides read TGTGCCAGTAGTACCAGGACAGTAAACGAGCAGTACTTC. This translates into CASSTRTVNEQYF.

This clonotype is deemed medium-sized (0.01 to 0.1%). This chain links TRBV29-1 with TRBJ1-3, with D unresolved. Germline V gene lookup returns CDR1 SQVTM and CDR2 ANQGSEA. CDR3 length: 11 residues. Trimming took 4 bases from V and 1 from J, leaving 2 bases between them. The CDR3: CSVASGNTIYF. For the CDR3, the DNA is TGCAGCGTTGCTTCTGGAAACACCATATATTTT.

This clonotype was counted at least ten times. V and J are TRBV9 and TRBJ2-6; D unresolved. Trimming took 0 bases from V and 4 from J, leaving 11 bases between them. From germline, CDR1 is SGDLS and CDR2 YYNGEE. The CDR3 is 16 amino acids. CDR3 in DNA: TGTGCCAGCAGCGTAGATCTGGGCGCCGGGGCCAACGTCCTGACTTTC. Protein: CASSVDLGAGANVLTF.

With respect to this clonotype: One base away lies a much larger clone, so this may be a sequencing read error. The genes are TRBV28 and TRBJ2-7, with 7 bases aligning to TRBD2. The CDR3 runs to 15 residues. Germline assignment: CDR1 MDHEN and CDR2 SYDVKM. V was clipped by 4 bases and J by 0 bases; unmatched bases: 6. CDR3 in amino acids: CASSYWGEGSYEQYF. CDR3 bases: TGTGCCAGCAGTTACTGGGGGGAGGGCTCCTACGAGCAGTACTTC.